A single sample is the source of the 9 T cell receptor beta chains below, sequenced in a study of vaccination and CD4 T cells after COVID-19 (dated 2022 in TCRdb). Sample treatment or condition, as interpreted from the label and publication: 10-day PBMC culture with coronavirus spike peptide pools or control peptides (ViraFEST assay). CD4+ T cells from unexposed donors were collected before the COVID-19 pandemic (2011-2018). No cognate antigen is known for these TCRs. Libraries were prepared through PCR. The reads were generated on an Illumina iSeq 100. DNA from cultured CD4+ T cells underwent TCR sequencing with the Oncomine TCR Beta short-read assay at the Johns Hopkins FTIC core. TCRdb took the public reads, trimmed them with fastp at Q25, ran MiXCR for clone calling and kept in-frame beta chains. Each CDR3 protein gets just one entry, which takes the most common genes and DNA from the rows behind it. Present in this sample are under 7,000 distinct CDR3 sequences, around 40% of which were seen just once. The ten largest clones add up to 47% of the sample.

The source material was CD4+ T cells from blood, cultured in vitro. These receptors were obtained from a human donor in good health.

This clonotype turned up a few times. This rearrangement joins TRBV7-6 to TRBJ2-2; D not certain. Trimming shortened V by 5 bases and J by 4 bases, and 11 bases separated the two germline ends. The germline V gene encodes CDR1 SGHVS and CDR2 FNYEAQ. The CDR3 consists of 14 residues. The CDR3 region has the DNA TGTGCCAGCAGCCAAGACCTCCTCACCGGGGAGCTGTTTTTT. It codes for CASSQDLLTGELFF.

In its sample, this clonotype was seen a few times. V gene TRBV5-1 combines with J gene TRBJ1-1, with D possibly matching TRBD1 (6 bases). Germline CDR1 is SGHRS and CDR2 is YFSETQ. Trimming took off 0 bases at V and 1 base at J, with 16 bases between the two ends. The CDR3 contains 17 residues. The CDR3 DNA reads TGCGCCAGCAGCTTGGGGGGGCGGGCATCAAGGAACACTGAAGCTTTCTTT. Translated, it gives CASSLGGRASRNTEAFF.

This clonotype was detected only a few times. The chain links TRBV10-3 to TRBJ1-5; D remains unclear. The germline V gene encodes CDR1 ENHRY and CDR2 SYGVKD. This CDR3 has 14 amino acids. V gave up 8 bases and J gave up 2 bases, with 13 bases separating them. The CDR3 DNA follows: TGTGCCATCGCTCCGGGGTCGGGCAATCAGCCCCAGCATTTT. This gives the protein CAIAPGSGNQPQHF.

CDR3 residues: CASSYVGTSNYGYTF. CDR3 nucleotides: TGTGCCAGCAGTTACGTGGGGACATCCAACTATGGCTACACCTTC. V gene TRBV6-5 combines with J gene TRBJ1-2; tentative D call: TRBD1 (6 bases). CDR3 length: 15 amino acids. In germline, CDR1 is MNHEY, CDR2 SVGAGI. With 2 bases removed from V and 2 bases from J, the gap between germline ends came to 12 bases.

The V and J genes are TRBV5-8 and TRBJ1-1; the D is unclear. The germline V gene has CDR1 SGHTS and CDR2 YDEGEE. The CDR3 extends over 13 amino acids. V gave up 4 bases and J gave up 5 bases, with 12 bases separating them. CDR3 nucleotides: TGTGCCAGCAGCCGAAATGATCGGACTGAAGCTTTCTTT. Its protein product is CASSRNDRTEAFF. Filled out from reference TRBV5-8 and TRBJ1-1, the complete variable domain reads EAGVTQSPTHLIKTRGQQATLRCSPISGHTSVYWYQQALGLGLQFLLWYDEGEERNRGNFPPRFSGRQFPNYSSELNVNALELEDSALYLCASSRNDRTEAFFGQGTRLTVV.

The chain joins TRBV6-4 to TRBJ2-6; perhaps D is TRBD1 or TRBD2 (6 bases each). This CDR3 region has 16 residues. V lost 2 bases and J lost 4, with 12 bases in between. Per germline, CDR1 MRHNA and CDR2 SNTAGT. CDR3 DNA sequence: TGTGCCAGCAGTGACGAGGGGGGCGCCGGGGCCAACGTCCTGACTTTC. It encodes CASSDEGGAGANVLTF.

This clonotype was observed a handful of times. The V and J genes are TRBV12-3 or TRBV12-4 and TRBJ2-5; no firm D call. The CDR3 is 13 residues long. The germline V and J ends were trimmed by 1 base and 3 bases, with 6 bases remaining between them. The CDR3 reads CASSLEWKETQYF. As DNA, the CDR3 is TGTGCCAGCAGTTTAGAGTGGAAAGAGACCCAGTACTTC.

The J gene is TRBJ2-3, the V gene TRBV7-3, with D uncertain. V gave up 1 base and J gave up 2 bases, with 4 bases separating them. The CDR3 is 13 residues long. Germline assignment: CDR1 SGHTA and CDR2 FQGTGA. CDR3 DNA sequence: TGTGCCAGCAGCTTAAACCCCACAGATACGCAGTATTTT. Its protein is CASSLNPTDTQYF.

The rearrangement joins TRBV4-2 to TRBJ2-7; D is ambiguous. This CDR3 contains 15 residues. Germline assignment: CDR1 LGHNA and CDR2 YNFKEQ. Trimming shortened V by 3 bases and J by 5 bases, and 17 bases separated the two germline ends. CDR3 amino acids: CASSQESAPFNEQYF. The DNA of the CDR3 is TGTGCCAGCAGCCAGGAATCGGCCCCATTTAACGAGCAGTACTTC.